These 9 T cell receptor beta chains share one sample of origin, sequenced in a study of sequential checkpoint blockade in melanoma. The table came from immunoSEQ multiplex PCR; TCRdb's copy has only in-frame clones and leaves some out. The data hold 35,000 to 40,000 clones, with under 35% observed a single time. Treatment specified: randomized to nivolumab then ipilimumab (arm A) or the reverse (arm B). The sample here was tumor tissue (inferred from file names), taken from a patient given nivolumab and ipilimumab in sequence. These receptors originate from a human donor with melanoma.

This clone was seen repeatedly, ten times or more. V usage is TRBV11-3 and J usage is TRBJ2-1; 9 bases fit TRBD2. The CDR3 extends over 15 amino acids. Germline loops: CDR1 SGHNT, CDR2 YENEEA. Trimming at V came to 5 bases and at J to 7 bases, leaving 9 bases not matched to a gene. CDR3 sequence: CASSPLGAGGNEQFF. The CDR3 DNA sequence: TGTGCCAGCAGCCCCCTGGGGGCGGGGGGGAATGAGCAGTTCTTC.

This clone was recorded a few times. The chain uses TRBV9 and TRBJ2-3; D unresolved. Between the trimmed V and J ends, which lost 0 bases and 4 bases, there was a span of 15 bases. Germline V gene sequence: CDR1 SGDLS, CDR2 YYNGEE. The CDR3 length is 16 residues. The CDR3 DNA reads TGTGCCAGCAGCGTAGATAGAGGTTCCACTGCAGATACGCAGTATTTT. Its protein is CASSVDRGSTADTQYF. Drawing the rest from reference TRBV9 and TRBJ2-3, the complete variable domain is DSGVTQTPKHLITATGQRVTLRCSPRSGDLSVYWYQQSLDQGLQFLIQYYNGEERAKGNILERFSAQQFPDLHSELNLSSLELGDSALYFCASSVDRGSTADTQYFGPGTRLTVL.

This clone appeared a single time. The chain is built from TRBV29-1 and TRBJ1-1; TRBD1 is a possible D gene (5 bases). This CDR3 has 14 amino acids. Germline assignment: CDR1 SQVTM and CDR2 ANQGSEA. The ends were cut back, 4 bases at V and 2 bases at J, with 14 bases in the middle. The CDR3 here is CSVAPLTVNTEAFF. The CDR3 DNA reads TGCAGCGTTGCCCCCTTGACAGTTAACACTGAAGCTTTCTTT.

This chain links TRBV18 with TRBJ2-3; the D gene could be TRBD1 or TRBD2 (5 bases each). The V gene lost 2 bases and the J gene lost 6 bases, with 15 bases spanning the gap. The CDR3 loop spans 15 amino acids. Germline V lookup: CDR1 KGHSH, CDR2 LQKENI. CDR3 in amino acids: CASSPTGPRADTQYF. The CDR3 DNA follows: TGTGCCAGCTCACCAACGGGACCCAGGGCCGATACGCAGTATTTT.

The CDR3 sequence: CASKLGQGGDYGYTF. CDR3 DNA: TGTGCCAGCAAACTGGGACAGGGGGGCGACTATGGCTACACCTTC. The chain employs TRBV6-8 and TRBJ1-2; 11 nucleotides agree with TRBD1. CDR3 length: 15 amino acids. From germline, CDR1 is MNHGY and CDR2 SAAAGT. Unmatched junction bases numbered 7, after V lost 7 bases and J lost 3 bases.

V and J are TRBV5-1 and TRBJ2-1, with D unclear. V lost 1 base to trimming and J lost 2 bases, with 10 bases between them. Germline-derived CDR1 and CDR2 are SGHRS and YFSETQ. The CDR3 extends over 15 amino acids. This CDR3 is CASSLSSAPYNEQFF. CDR3 in DNA: TGCGCCAGCAGCTTGTCCAGTGCTCCCTACAATGAGCAGTTCTTC.

The chain is built from TRBV19 and TRBJ2-1; D gene uncertain. Trimming cost V 3 bases and J 4 bases, with 7 bases left between them. This CDR3 has 13 residues. Germline V gene sequence: CDR1 LNHDA, CDR2 SQIVND (reference sequence). The CDR3 coding sequence is TGTGCCAGTAGTATTTCGGGTTACAATGAGCAGTTCTTC. Translating gives CASSISGYNEQFF.

This chain joins TRBV9 and TRBJ2-2; D may correspond to TRBD1 or TRBD2 (5 bases each). The CDR3 extends over 15 amino acids. Germline V CDR1 and CDR2: SGDLS, YYNGEE. V gave up 0 bases and J gave up 3 bases, with 9 bases separating them. The CDR3 sequence is CASSVEVGDTGELFF. The CDR3 region has the DNA TGTGCCAGCAGCGTAGAGGTGGGGGACACCGGGGAGCTGTTTTTT. Variable domain in full (rest from reference TRBV9 and TRBJ2-2): DSGVTQTPKHLITATGQRVTLRCSPRSGDLSVYWYQQSLDQGLQFLIQYYNGEERAKGNILERFSAQQFPDLHSELNLSSLELGDSALYFCASSVEVGDTGELFFGEGSRLTVL.

This clone was detected only a few times. This chain joins TRBV6-8 and TRBJ1-5; D may be TRBD1 (6 bases). Between the trimmed V and J ends, which lost 7 bases and 3 bases, there was a span of 13 bases. CDR1 MNHGY and CDR2 SAAAGT come from the germline V gene. This CDR3 has 14 amino acids. For the CDR3, the DNA is TGTGCCAGCACTCAAGGGGGGGTCAATCAGCCCCAGCATTTT. It translates to CASTQGGVNQPQHF.